Given below is one T cell receptor beta chain in context. This CDR3 is built from 15 residues. The record originates from a study of blood T cell repertoires in COVID-19. Study-level background: Material from acute and convalescent COVID-19 was sourced from the United States, Italy and Spain.

Clones were read by immunoSEQ multiplex PCR, and TCRdb kept only the in-frame ones, dropping some. Of 240,000 or so clones listed, approximately 91% were seen once; the top ten hold 0.65% to 0.95%. The receptor was isolated from a woman in her twenties or thirties with acute or convalescent COVID-19. This rearrangement joins TRBV21-1 to TRBJ2-7; the table's TRBD1 call for D was not verified on the DNA. TRBV21-1 is labeled a pseudogene. Material: peripheral blood. CDR3: CASSSGDRGEYEQYF. Written as DNA, the CDR3 is TGTGCCAGCAGCAGTGGGGACAGGGGGGAGTACGAGCAGTACTTC.